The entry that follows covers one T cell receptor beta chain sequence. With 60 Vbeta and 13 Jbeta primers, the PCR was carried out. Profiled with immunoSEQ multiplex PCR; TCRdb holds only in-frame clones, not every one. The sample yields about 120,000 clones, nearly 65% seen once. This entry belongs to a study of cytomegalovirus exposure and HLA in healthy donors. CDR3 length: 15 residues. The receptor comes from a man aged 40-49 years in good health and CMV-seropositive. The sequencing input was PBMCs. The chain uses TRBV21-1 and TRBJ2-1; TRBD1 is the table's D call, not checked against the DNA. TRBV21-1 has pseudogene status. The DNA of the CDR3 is TGTGCCAGCAGCAAAGCGCTACAGGGGTGCAATGAGCAGTTCTTC. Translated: CASSKALQGCNEQFF.